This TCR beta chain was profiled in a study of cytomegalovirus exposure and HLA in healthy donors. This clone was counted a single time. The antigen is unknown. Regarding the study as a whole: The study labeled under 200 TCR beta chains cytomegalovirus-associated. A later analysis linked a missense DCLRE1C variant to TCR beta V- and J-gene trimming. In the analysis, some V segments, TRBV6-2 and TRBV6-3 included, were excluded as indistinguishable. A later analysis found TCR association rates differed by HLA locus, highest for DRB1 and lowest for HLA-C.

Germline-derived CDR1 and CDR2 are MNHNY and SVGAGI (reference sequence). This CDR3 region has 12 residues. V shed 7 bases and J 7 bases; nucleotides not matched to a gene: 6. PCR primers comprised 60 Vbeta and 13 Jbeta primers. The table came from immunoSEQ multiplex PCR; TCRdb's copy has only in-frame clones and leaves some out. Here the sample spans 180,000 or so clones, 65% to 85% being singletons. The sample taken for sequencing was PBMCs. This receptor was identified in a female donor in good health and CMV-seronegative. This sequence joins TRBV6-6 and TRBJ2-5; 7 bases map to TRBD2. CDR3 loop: CASKGTGGTQYF. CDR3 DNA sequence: TGTGCCAGCAAAGGGACGGGGGGGACCCAGTACTTC.